This T cell receptor beta chain was retrieved from a study of cytomegalovirus exposure and HLA in healthy donors. Healthy bone marrow donors supplied every sample. To note about this clone: Its antigen remains unidentified.

The CDR3 is made up of 14 amino acids. CDR1 MNHEY and CDR2 SVGAGI come from the germline V gene. J lost 4 bases, V lost 8 bases, and 6 bases had no gene match. The study's findings and limits: Productive rates of about 87% or about 30% were seen for most TCR beta V segments in an earlier analysis.

With 60 Vbeta and 13 Jbeta primers, the PCR was carried out. Clones were sequenced by immunoSEQ multiplex PCR, and TCRdb holds only the in-frame ones, with some missing. The table shows roughly 180,000 clones, with roughly 80% occurring only once. The chain recombines TRBV6-5 with TRBJ1-4; 8 nucleotides line up with TRBD1. The sequence was obtained from a woman aged 40 to 55 in good health and CMV-seropositive. The specimen sequenced was PBMCs. The CDR3: CASARTGINEKLFF. CDR3 sequence (DNA): TGTGCCAGCGCCAGGACAGGGATTAATGAAAAACTGTTTTTT.